These 30 T cell receptor beta chains were all obtained from the same sample, sequenced in a study of T-cell reconstitution after alpha-beta-depleted transplantation in children. Construction of the TCRbeta library involved unique molecular identifiers. TCRdb re-called the PCR reads with MiXCR, one entry per CDR3 protein. The sample lists roughly 500,000 distinct CDR3 sequences, around 20% seen once, with 2.5% to 4% in the top ten. The material sequenced was PBMCs from the stem cell graft donor, taken from the stem cell graft. The source is a human donor who donated a stem cell graft to a child with acute lymphoblastic leukemia.

This clonotype was detected a few times. This chain connects TRBV6-4 to TRBJ2-3; the D gene is possibly TRBD1 (6 bases). V lost 2 bases to trimming and J lost 4 bases, with 10 bases between them. This CDR3 contains 14 residues. Germline CDR1 and CDR2: MRHNA and SNTAGT. CDR3 nucleotide sequence: TGTGCCAGCAGTGACCAGCAGGGGCCAGATACGCAGTATTTT. Translation: CASSDQQGPDTQYF.

CDR3 loop: CASSFILSVVSGNTIYF. The CDR3 DNA reads as TGTGCCAGCAGTTTCATATTATCGGTCGTCTCTGGAAACACCATATATTTT. The rearrangement uses TRBV12-3 or TRBV12-4 and TRBJ1-3, with no clear D. The CDR3 consists of 17 residues. V shed 3 bases and J shed 0 bases, with 15 bases lying between them.

The chain employs TRBV20-1 and TRBJ2-1, with TRBD1 matching over 11 bases. The trim removed 5 bases at V and 4 bases at J, leaving 7 bases unmatched. The CDR3 is made up of 15 amino acids. Germline V gives CDR1 DFQATT, CDR2 SNEGSKA (reference sequence). CDR3 DNA sequence: TGCAGTGCTCCCCACCGGGACAGGGGGTACAATGAGCAGTTCTTC. This encodes CSAPHRDRGYNEQFF.

This clonotype was seen only a few times. V and J are TRBV15 and TRBJ1-4, with 8 bases that match TRBD1. The V gene's germline CDR1 is LNHNV and CDR2 YYDKDF (reference sequence). This CDR3 contains 17 residues. V lost 0 bases to trimming and J lost 8 bases; unmatched junction nucleotides: 11. The DNA for the CDR3 is TGTGCCACCAGCAGAGATACGTCGGACAGGGAGGAAGAAAAACTGTTTTTT. It codes for CATSRDTSDREEEKLFF.

This clonotype has a handful of counts. The chain carries TRBV5-1 and TRBJ2-4; D is tentatively TRBD1 or TRBD2 (6 bases each). The CDR3 covers 16 residues. Deletions cut 1 base from V and 7 bases from J, with 18 bases between. Germline V gene lookup returns CDR1 SGHRS and CDR2 YFSETQ. The CDR3 loop reads CASSLSSGAASNIQYF. Written as DNA, the CDR3 is TGCGCCAGCAGCTTGTCATCGGGGGCCGCCTCTAACATTCAGTACTTC.

This clonotype has a handful of counts. The chain joins TRBV5-1 to TRBJ2-1; 13 bases agree with TRBD2. The trim removed 8 bases at V and 0 bases at J, leaving 8 bases unmatched. Germline V gene data show CDR1 as SGHRS and CDR2 as YFSETQ. The CDR3 length is 17 residues. CDR3 sequence (DNA): TGCGCCAGTGCGGGGACTAGCGGGGCGAGCTCCTACAATGAGCAGTTCTTC. Translated: CASAGTSGASSYNEQFF.

In this sample, this clonotype turned up a few times. V and J are TRBV28 and TRBJ2-5, with 7 bases aligning to TRBD1. The CDR3 length is 16 residues. CDR1 is MDHEN and CDR2 is SYDVKM in the germline V gene. With V trimmed by 4 bases and J by 5 bases, 13 bases remained unmatched. This chain's CDR3 is CASSSPGQRKVETQYF. The CDR3 DNA sequence: TGTGCCAGCAGTTCACCGGGACAGAGAAAGGTGGAGACCCAGTACTTC.

The chain is built from TRBV6-2 or TRBV6-3 and TRBJ2-1, with TRBD2 identical over 11 bases. The germline V gene has CDR1 MNHEY and CDR2 SVGEGT. J gave up 8 bases and V 5 bases, and 5 bases lay outside the gene matches. This CDR3 spans 14 amino acids. The CDR3 spells CASSHTSGSYEQFF. The CDR3 nucleotides read TGTGCCAGCAGTCACACTAGCGGGAGTTATGAGCAGTTCTTC.

This clonotype was seen only a few times. The chain has TRBV5-4 and TRBJ2-1; 9 bases fit TRBD2. Unmatched junction bases numbered 7, after V lost 2 bases and J lost 10 bases. CDR3 length: 14 amino acids. CDR1 SGHNT and CDR2 YYREEE come from the germline V gene (reference sequence). The CDR3 protein is CASSLGGRGREQFF. The CDR3 region has the DNA TGTGCCAGCAGCTTAGGCGGGAGGGGACGCGAGCAGTTCTTC.

This chain joins TRBV5-1 and TRBJ2-3, with 8 bases lining up with TRBD1. This CDR3 has 13 residues. The germline V gene encodes CDR1 SGHRS and CDR2 YFSETQ. Trimming at V came to 4 bases and at J to 5 bases, leaving 3 bases not matched to a gene. CDR3 DNA sequence: TGCGCCAGCAGCGGACAGGGTGGAGATACGCAGTATTTT. Its protein product is CASSGQGGDTQYF.

This chain links TRBV5-1 with TRBJ1-3; D is possibly TRBD1 (5 bases). Germline V gene sequence: CDR1 SGHRS, CDR2 YFSETQ. The CDR3 runs to 17 residues. V lost 1 base and J lost 0, with 14 bases in between. The CDR3 loop is CASSLSIGAASGNTIYF. The CDR3 DNA sequence: TGCGCCAGCAGCTTGTCAATAGGGGCAGCCTCTGGAAACACCATATATTTT.

This clonotype was counted only a few times. The rearrangement links TRBV14 to TRBJ2-3; D remains ambiguous. The CDR3 runs to 16 residues. In germline, CDR1 is SGHDN, CDR2 FVKESK. Trimming cost V 0 bases and J 2 bases, with 12 bases left between them. The CDR3 DNA reads as TGTGCCAGCAGCCAAGAGGTTGCGGACCTCACAGATACGCAGTATTTT. Translated, it gives CASSQEVADLTDTQYF.

This clonotype was seen only a few times. V is TRBV20-1 and J is TRBJ1-1; D not certain. V was shortened by 2 bases and J by 1 base, with 8 bases between the two germline ends. The CDR3 loop spans 13 amino acids. The germline V gene encodes CDR1 DFQATT and CDR2 SNEGSKA (reference sequence). The CDR3 protein is CSARNSPNTEAFF. The CDR3 DNA sequence: TGCAGTGCTAGAAACAGCCCGAACACTGAAGCTTTCTTT.

This clonotype appeared a few times. V and J are TRBV4-1 and TRBJ2-3; 7 bases line up with TRBD2. Germline V gene data show CDR1 as MGHRA and CDR2 as YSYEKL. This CDR3 spans 16 amino acids. Unmatched junction bases numbered 9, after V lost 4 bases and J lost 2 bases. The CDR3 here is CASSRGAGRATDTQYF. The CDR3 nucleotides are TGCGCCAGCAGCCGAGGAGCGGGAAGGGCCACAGATACGCAGTATTTT.

This clonotype has only a few counts. CDR3 region: CSVRDNFYEQYF. The CDR3 DNA sequence: TGCAGCGTTAGGGATAACTTCTACGAGCAGTACTTC. This chain joins TRBV29-1 and TRBJ2-7; D is undetermined. Germline CDR1 reads SQVTM; CDR2 reads ANQGSEA. This CDR3 has 12 residues. The V gene lost 5 bases and the J gene lost 3 bases, with 11 bases spanning the gap.

This clonotype was observed a few times. The chain employs TRBV14 and TRBJ2-1; D might be TRBD1 (8 bases). Trimming took 0 bases from V and 4 from J, leaving 19 bases between them. The V gene's germline CDR1 is SGHDN and CDR2 FVKESK. This CDR3 contains 18 residues. The CDR3 protein is CASSQDRSGTGIYNEQFF. CDR3 bases: TGTGCCAGCAGCCAAGATAGGAGCGGGACAGGTATATACAATGAGCAGTTCTTC.

This clonotype was seen a few times. The rearrangement joins TRBV7-6 to TRBJ2-7, with no clear D. Between the trimmed V and J ends, which lost 5 bases and 6 bases, there was a span of 14 bases. The CDR3 sequence is 13 residues long. Germline V lookup: CDR1 SGHVS, CDR2 FNYEAQ. The CDR3 region is CASSAIPGIEQYF. CDR3 DNA sequence: TGTGCCAGCAGCGCAATCCCCGGCATCGAGCAGTACTTC.

The chain links TRBV20-1 to TRBJ2-2; TRBD1 matches at 9 bases. CDR1 DFQATT and CDR2 SNEGSKA come from the germline V gene (reference sequence). The CDR3 consists of 17 residues. The V gene end was trimmed by 0 bases and the J gene end by 4 bases; junction bases not matched to a gene: 9. The CDR3 reads CSARDVRTGGSTGELFF. The CDR3 bases are TGCAGTGCTAGAGATGTCCGAACAGGGGGCAGCACCGGGGAGCTGTTTTTT.

The chain carries TRBV6-4 and TRBJ2-3, with D unclear. Trimming shortened V by 0 bases and J by 0 bases, and 10 bases separated the two germline ends. CDR3 size: 16 residues. Germline CDR1 MRHNA, CDR2 SNTAGT. The CDR3 DNA sequence: TGTGCCAGCAGTGACTCCCCAGCTTACAGCACAGATACGCAGTATTTT. Amino acid sequence: CASSDSPAYSTDTQYF.

The V call is TRBV20-1, the J call TRBJ2-7; 7 bases map to TRBD2. The junction had 5 bases not matched to a gene; V was cut back by 2 bases and J by 4 bases. CDR3 length equals 13 residues. The germline V gene has CDR1 DFQATT and CDR2 SNEGSKA (reference sequence). The CDR3 DNA reads as TGCAGTGCTAGATGGCTAGCGGATTACGAGCAGTACTTC. This gives the protein CSARWLADYEQYF.

This rearrangement joins TRBV27 to TRBJ2-7, with 8 bases aligning to TRBD2. The CDR3 extends over 15 amino acids. Germline CDR1 MNHEY, CDR2 SMNVEV (reference sequence). J lost 3 bases, V lost 4 bases, and 8 bases had no gene match. The CDR3 coding sequence is TGTGCCAGCAGTTCCCCAGCGGGAGAAGGCTACGAGCAGTACTTC. Protein: CASSSPAGEGYEQYF.

This clonotype was picked up a small number of times. The rearrangement uses TRBV27 and TRBJ2-7, with a weak D call TRBD2 (5 bases). This CDR3 region has 13 residues. The germline V and J ends were trimmed by 6 bases and 2 bases, with 11 bases remaining between them. The germline V gene has CDR1 MNHEY and CDR2 SMNVEV (reference sequence). The CDR3 DNA sequence: TGTGCCAGCAGACGCATCGGGGCCTACGAGCAGTACTTC. It encodes CASRRIGAYEQYF.

In its sample, this clonotype was seen many times. This sequence joins TRBV6-2 or TRBV6-3 and TRBJ2-7, with 7 bases aligning to TRBD1. The CDR3 has 14 residues. After removal of 6 bases from V and 3 bases from J, the junction contained 8 bases not matched to a gene. Germline V gene sequence: CDR1 MNHEY, CDR2 SVGEGT. CDR3 bases: TGTGCCAGCAGCGCTACCGGGACAGTCTACGAGCAGTACTTC. Its translation is CASSATGTVYEQYF.

The chain employs TRBV19 and TRBJ2-1; D not resolved. V dropped 7 bases and J dropped 4 bases, with 26 bases sitting between them. The CDR3 is 18 amino acids. Germline-derived CDR1 and CDR2 are LNHDA and SQIVND (reference sequence). The CDR3 DNA reads TGTGCCAGTACCACACTTGCGAAGGCCCCCCTACGTTACAATGAGCAGTTCTTC. Protein: CASTTLAKAPLRYNEQFF. Full variable domain (outside the CDR3, taken from reference TRBV19 and TRBJ2-1): DGGITQSPKYLFRKEGQNVTLSCEQNLNHDAMYWYRQDPGQGLRLIYYSQIVNDFQKGDIAEGYSVSREKKESFPLTVTSAQKNPTAFYLCASTTLAKAPLRYNEQFFGPGTRLTVL.

This clonotype has more than one count but fewer than ten. The rearrangement uses TRBV14 and TRBJ2-6, with D perhaps TRBD1 (5 bases). From germline, CDR1 is SGHDN and CDR2 FVKESK. CDR3 length: 16 residues. The V end was cut by 0 bases, the J end by 3 bases, with 9 bases between. This chain's CDR3 is CASSQELGRGANVLTF. The DNA for the CDR3 is TGTGCCAGCAGCCAAGAGCTGGGGCGTGGGGCCAACGTCCTGACTTTC.

In this sample, this clonotype turned up a few times. The chain recombines TRBV20-1 with TRBJ2-7, with D tentatively TRBD2 (5 bases). V shed 3 bases and J shed 2 bases, with 11 bases lying between them. Germline CDR1 is DFQATT and CDR2 is SNEGSKA (reference sequence). The CDR3 consists of 13 residues. This chain's CDR3 is CSASTAVTYEQYF. The CDR3, as DNA: TGCAGTGCTAGTACAGCGGTAACCTACGAGCAGTACTTC.

This chain links TRBV28 with TRBJ1-5; no clear D. Between the trimmed V and J ends, which lost 2 bases and 0 bases, there was a span of 8 bases. The V gene's germline CDR1 is MDHEN and CDR2 SYDVKM. The CDR3 length is 15 residues. The CDR3 protein is CASSLPGSSNQPQHF. CDR3 sequence (DNA): TGTGCCAGCAGTTTACCCGGTTCTAGCAATCAGCCCCAGCATTTT.

This clonotype was seen only a few times. V is TRBV5-1 and J is TRBJ1-2; D is undetermined. There are 15 residues in the CDR3. V lost 4 bases and J 1 base, leaving 14 bases between the germline ends. CDR1 is SGHRS, CDR2 YFSETQ, per germline. The chain's CDR3 is CASSPGTVGNYGYTF. The CDR3 region has the DNA TGCGCCAGCAGCCCGGGCACTGTCGGTAACTATGGCTACACCTTC.

The gene calls are TRBV18 and TRBJ2-7, with 7 bases lining up with TRBD1. This CDR3 region has 14 residues. The V gene end was trimmed by 4 bases and the J gene end by 6 bases; junction bases not matched to a gene: 9. Germline lookup yields CDR1 KGHSH and CDR2 LQKENI. DNA of the CDR3: TGTGCCAGCTCACGTGCAGGGGGTGATACCGAGCAGTACTTC. This translates into CASSRAGGDTEQYF.

This clonotype was recorded once. V gene TRBV14 combines with J gene TRBJ2-6, with TRBD1 matching over 12 bases. This CDR3 has 17 residues. Germline lookup yields CDR1 SGHDN and CDR2 FVKESK. The V gene end was trimmed by 4 bases and the J gene end by 2 bases; junction bases not matched to a gene: 3. The DNA for the CDR3 is TGTGCCAGCAGCCGGGGACAGGGGGCGCCTGGGGCCAACGTCCTGACTTTC. It yields the protein CASSRGQGAPGANVLTF.